Below, one T cell receptor beta chain is given with its context. Its target is unknown. The data were taken from a study of OX40 agonist ivuxolimab in advanced cancers. Overall study results and limits: In general, CD8+ T cells held more expanded clones than CD4+ did, on average.

Sequencing was performed with immunoSEQ multiplex PCR; in TCRdb, only in-frame clones are kept and a portion is missing. Found here are under 100,000 clones, approximately 85% of them singletons; the top ten hold 2% to 3%. The sequenced sample was CD4+ or CD8+ T cells sorted from blood, obtained in a trial of the OX40 agonist ivuxolimab. This TCR was recovered from an adult with an advanced solid tumor such as melanoma, head and neck, liver or kidney cancer.

The CDR3 DNA sequence: TGTGCCAGCAGCGTCACCCCCAGGTGGCAAGACGGGGAGCTGTTTTTT. Protein sequence: CASSVTPRWQDGELFF. The chain carries TRBV9 and TRBJ2-2; D is unclear. CDR3 length: 16 residues. V was trimmed by 2 bases and J by 7 bases, leaving 18 bases between them. Germline values: CDR1 SGDLS, CDR2 YYNGEE.